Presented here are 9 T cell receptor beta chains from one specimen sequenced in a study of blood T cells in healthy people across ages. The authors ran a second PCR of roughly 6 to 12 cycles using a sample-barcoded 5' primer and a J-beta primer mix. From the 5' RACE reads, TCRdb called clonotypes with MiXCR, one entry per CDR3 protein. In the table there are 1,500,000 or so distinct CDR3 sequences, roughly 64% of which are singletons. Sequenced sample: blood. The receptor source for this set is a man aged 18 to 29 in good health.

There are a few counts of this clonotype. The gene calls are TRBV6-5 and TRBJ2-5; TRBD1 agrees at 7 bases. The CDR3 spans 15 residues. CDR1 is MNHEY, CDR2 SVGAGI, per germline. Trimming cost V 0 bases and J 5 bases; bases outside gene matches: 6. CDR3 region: CASSYSTGPAETQYF. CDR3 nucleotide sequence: TGTGCCAGCAGTTACTCGACAGGGCCGGCGGAGACCCAGTACTTC.

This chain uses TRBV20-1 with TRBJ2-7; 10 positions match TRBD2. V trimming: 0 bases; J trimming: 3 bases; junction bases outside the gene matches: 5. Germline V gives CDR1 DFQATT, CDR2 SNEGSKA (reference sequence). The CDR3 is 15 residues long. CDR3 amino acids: CSAREGRTSGYEQYF. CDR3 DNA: TGCAGTGCTAGAGAAGGAAGGACTAGCGGCTACGAGCAGTACTTC.

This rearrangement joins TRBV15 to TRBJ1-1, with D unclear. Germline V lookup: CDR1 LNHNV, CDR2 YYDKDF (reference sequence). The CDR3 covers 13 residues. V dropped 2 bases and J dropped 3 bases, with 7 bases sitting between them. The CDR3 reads CATSRTMDTEAFF. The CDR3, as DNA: TGTGCCACCAGCAGAACGATGGACACTGAAGCTTTCTTT.

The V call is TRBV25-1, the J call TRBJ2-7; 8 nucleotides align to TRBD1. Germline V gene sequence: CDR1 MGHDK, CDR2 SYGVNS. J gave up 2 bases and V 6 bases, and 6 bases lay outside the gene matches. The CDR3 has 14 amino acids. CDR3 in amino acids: CASRDREIPYEQYF. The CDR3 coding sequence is TGTGCCAGCAGGGACAGGGAGATCCCCTACGAGCAGTACTTC.

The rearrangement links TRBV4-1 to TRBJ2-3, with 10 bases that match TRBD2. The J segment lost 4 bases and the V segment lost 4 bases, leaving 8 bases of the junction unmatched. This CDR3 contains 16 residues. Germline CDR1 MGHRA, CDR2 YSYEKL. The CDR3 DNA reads TGCGCCAGCAGCCCTAAAGCGGGAGGGAGGCCAGATACGCAGTATTTT. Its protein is CASSPKAGGRPDTQYF.

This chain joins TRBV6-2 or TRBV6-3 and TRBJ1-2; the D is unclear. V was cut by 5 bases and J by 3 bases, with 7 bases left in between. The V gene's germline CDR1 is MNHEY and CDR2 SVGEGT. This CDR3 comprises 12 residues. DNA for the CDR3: TGTGCCAGCAGTCCTCCCTACTATGGCTACACCTTC. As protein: CASSPPYYGYTF.

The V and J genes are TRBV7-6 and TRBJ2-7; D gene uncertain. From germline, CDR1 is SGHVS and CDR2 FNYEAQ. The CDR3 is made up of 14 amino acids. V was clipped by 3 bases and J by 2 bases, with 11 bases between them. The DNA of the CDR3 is TGTGCCAGCAGCTTGGAGCCGTCGGCCTACGAGCAGTACTTC. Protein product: CASSLEPSAYEQYF.

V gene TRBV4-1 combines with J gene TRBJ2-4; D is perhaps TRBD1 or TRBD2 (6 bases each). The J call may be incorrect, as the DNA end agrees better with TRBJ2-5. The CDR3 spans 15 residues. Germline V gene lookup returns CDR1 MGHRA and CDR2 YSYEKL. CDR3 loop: CASSLLQGGGETQYF. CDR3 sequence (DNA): TGCGCCAGCAGCCTTTTACAGGGAGGAGGAGAGACCCAGTACTTC.

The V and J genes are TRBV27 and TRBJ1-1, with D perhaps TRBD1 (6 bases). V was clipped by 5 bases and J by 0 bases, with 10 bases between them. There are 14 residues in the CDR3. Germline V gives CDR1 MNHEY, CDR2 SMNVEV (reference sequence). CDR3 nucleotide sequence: TGTGCCAGCAGTCCCGGGACAATGAACACTGAAGCTTTCTTT. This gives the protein CASSPGTMNTEAFF.